These T cell receptor beta chains were read from a single sample in a study of cytomegalovirus exposure and HLA in healthy donors. Measured with immunoSEQ multiplex PCR; TCRdb has only the in-frame clones, and not every one. This sample carries under 150,000 clones, around nine tenths of them seen once, and the ten largest clones take 4% to 6.5%. Sequencing was performed on PBMCs. The source of these receptors is a woman aged 30 to 39 in good health and CMV-seronegative. Each CDR3 is given with its conserved first and last residue. The order of the fields is D gene, clone size, V gene, J gene, CDR3 protein, CDR3 DNA. D genes are given only for firm matches. Size tells how often a clone was seen (once, few, many) or the class of an expanded clone, and some rows leave it out.

d_call: NA
clone_size: NA
v_call: TRBV6-1
j_call: TRBJ2-7
cdr3_aa: CASSERGSSSYEQYF
cdr3_nt: TGTGCCAGCAGTGAACGCGGATCCAGCTCCTACGAGCAGTACTTC

d_call: TRBD1
clone_size: NA
v_call: TRBV2
j_call: TRBJ1-1
cdr3_aa: CASTTKPRDRGHDTEAFF
cdr3_nt: TGTGCCAGCACTACAAAGCCCCGGGACAGGGGGCATGACACTGAAGCTTTCTTT

d_call: NA
clone_size: NA
v_call: TRBV27
j_call: TRBJ1-4
cdr3_aa: CASSSLGHWAEKLFF
cdr3_nt: TGTGCCAGCAGTTCCTTGGGGCATTGGGCTGAAAAACTGTTTTTT

d_call: TRBD1
clone_size: NA
v_call: TRBV6-1
j_call: TRBJ2-7
cdr3_aa: CASSGHRGSYEQYF
cdr3_nt: TGTGCCAGCAGTGGACACAGGGGCTCCTACGAGCAGTACTTC

d_call: NA
clone_size: once
v_call: TRBV6-4
j_call: TRBJ2-1
cdr3_aa: CASNLDSPYNEQFF
cdr3_nt: TGTGCCAGCAACCTGGACAGCCCCTACAATGAGCAGTTCTTC

d_call: NA
clone_size: few
v_call: TRBV6-1
j_call: TRBJ2-7
cdr3_aa: CASSEGVGSYEQYF
cdr3_nt: TGTGCCAGCAGTGAAGGTGTCGGTTCCTACGAGCAGTACTTC

d_call: TRBD1
clone_size: NA
v_call: TRBV7-2
j_call: TRBJ1-2
cdr3_aa: CASSLEGGESYTF
cdr3_nt: TGTGCCAGCAGCTTAGAAGGGGGCGAGAGCTACACCTTC

d_call: NA
clone_size: NA
v_call: TRBV30
j_call: TRBJ2-7
cdr3_aa: CAWSRIFREQYF
cdr3_nt: TGTGCCTGGAGTCGTATTTTCCGCGAGCAGTACTTC

d_call: NA
clone_size: NA
v_call: TRBV5-1
j_call: TRBJ2-5
cdr3_aa: CASSITGQETQYF
cdr3_nt: TGCGCCAGCAGCATCACAGGCCAAGAGACCCAGTACTTC

d_call: TRBD2
clone_size: NA
v_call: TRBV2
j_call: TRBJ2-1
cdr3_aa: CASSAWVAGGGNEQFF
cdr3_nt: TGTGCCAGCAGTGCCTGGGTAGCGGGGGGGGGCAATGAGCAGTTCTTC

d_call: TRBD1
clone_size: NA
v_call: TRBV7-2
j_call: TRBJ2-7
cdr3_aa: CASSLAGTGDYEQYF
cdr3_nt: TGTGCCAGCAGCTTAGCTGGGACAGGGGACTACGAGCAGTACTTC

d_call: TRBD2
clone_size: once
v_call: TRBV5-1
j_call: TRBJ2-7
cdr3_aa: CASSFLAGSNSYEQYF
cdr3_nt: TGCGCCAGCAGCTTTTTAGCGGGGTCGAACTCCTACGAGCAGTACTTC

d_call: NA
clone_size: NA
v_call: TRBV7-9
j_call: TRBJ1-2
cdr3_aa: CSSSFAGDGYTF
cdr3_nt: TGTTCCAGCAGCTTTGCGGGGGATGGCTACACCTTC

d_call: TRBD1
clone_size: NA
v_call: TRBV19
j_call: TRBJ1-3
cdr3_aa: CASSPRTGGIGNTIYF
cdr3_nt: TGTGCCAGTAGTCCCAGGACAGGGGGCATTGGAAACACCATATATTTT

d_call: TRBD1
clone_size: NA
v_call: TRBV13
j_call: TRBJ1-2
cdr3_aa: CASSSGQLGLLNGYTF
cdr3_nt: TGTGCCAGCAGCTCGGGACAGCTCGGCCTCCTTAATGGCTACACCTTC

d_call: TRBD1
clone_size: NA
v_call: TRBV7-6
j_call: TRBJ2-7
cdr3_aa: CASSLESPTGNDEQYF
cdr3_nt: TGTGCCAGTAGCTTAGAGAGCCCGACAGGGAATGACGAGCAGTACTTC

d_call: TRBD1
clone_size: NA
v_call: TRBV13
j_call: TRBJ2-7
cdr3_aa: CASSPTGQGAHEQYF
cdr3_nt: TGTGCCAGCAGCCCAACGGGACAGGGGGCCCACGAGCAGTACTTC

d_call: NA
clone_size: NA
v_call: TRBV28
j_call: TRBJ2-5
cdr3_aa: CASSTAGPLGETQYF
cdr3_nt: TGTGCCAGCAGTACTGCGGGACCACTGGGAGAGACCCAGTACTTC

d_call: TRBD2
clone_size: NA
v_call: TRBV15
j_call: TRBJ2-7
cdr3_aa: CATSRERTSGSYEQYF
cdr3_nt: TGTGCCACCAGCAGAGAAAGGACTAGCGGCTCCTACGAGCAGTACTTC

d_call: TRBD2
clone_size: NA
v_call: TRBV6-6
j_call: TRBJ2-3
cdr3_aa: CASSRTSGRAPDTQYF
cdr3_nt: TGTGCCAGCAGTCGCACTAGCGGGAGGGCCCCAGATACGCAGTATTTT

d_call: TRBD1
clone_size: NA
v_call: TRBV11-2
j_call: TRBJ1-2
cdr3_aa: CASSSPRRGPGYTF
cdr3_nt: TGTGCCAGCAGCTCACCTCGGAGGGGGCCAGGCTACACCTTC

d_call: TRBD1
clone_size: NA
v_call: TRBV6-5
j_call: TRBJ2-1
cdr3_aa: CASTRGNEQFF
cdr3_nt: TGTGCCAGCACCAGGGGGAATGAGCAGTTCTTC

d_call: TRBD2
clone_size: NA
v_call: TRBV4-2
j_call: TRBJ2-7
cdr3_aa: CASSQMELAGNYAVGEQYF
cdr3_nt: TGTGCCAGCAGCCAAATGGAACTAGCGGGAAATTATGCCGTGGGAGAGCAGTACTTC

d_call: NA
clone_size: NA
v_call: TRBV27
j_call: TRBJ2-1
cdr3_aa: CASSLSARRVLTNEQFF
cdr3_nt: TGTGCCAGCAGTTTATCCGCTCGCAGGGTGCTAACCAATGAGCAGTTCTTC

d_call: TRBD2
clone_size: NA
v_call: TRBV27
j_call: TRBJ2-1
cdr3_aa: CASSLAGPNEQFF
cdr3_nt: TGTGCCAGCAGTCTAGCGGGCCCCAATGAGCAGTTCTTC

d_call: NA
clone_size: NA
v_call: TRBV7-2
j_call: TRBJ1-2
cdr3_aa: CASSLGGHYVSYTF
cdr3_nt: TGTGCCAGCAGCTTAGGGGGACACTATGTTAGCTACACCTTC

d_call: TRBD1
clone_size: NA
v_call: TRBV18
j_call: TRBJ1-1
cdr3_aa: CASSPSPDRADTEAFF
cdr3_nt: TGTGCCAGCTCACCATCCCCAGACAGGGCGGACACTGAAGCTTTCTTT

d_call: NA
clone_size: NA
v_call: TRBV19
j_call: TRBJ1-3
cdr3_aa: CASVDRRGGNTIYF
cdr3_nt: TGTGCCAGTGTAGATCGCAGGGGTGGAAACACCATATATTTT

d_call: TRBD1
clone_size: NA
v_call: TRBV5-1
j_call: TRBJ2-2
cdr3_aa: CASSIGTGAVTGELFF
cdr3_nt: TGCGCCAGCAGCATTGGGACAGGGGCGGTCACCGGGGAGCTGTTTTTT

d_call: TRBD2
clone_size: NA
v_call: TRBV4-3
j_call: TRBJ2-5
cdr3_aa: CASSQALAGALETQYF
cdr3_nt: TGCGCCAGCAGCCAAGCACTAGCGGGGGCTTTAGAGACCCAGTACTTC

d_call: NA
clone_size: NA
v_call: TRBV7-8
j_call: TRBJ1-3
cdr3_aa: CASKIRGSGNTIYF
cdr3_nt: TGTGCCAGCAAGATCAGGGGCTCTGGAAACACCATATATTTT

d_call: TRBD1
clone_size: NA
v_call: TRBV30
j_call: TRBJ2-7
cdr3_aa: CAWSVFSGGEQYF
cdr3_nt: TGTGCCTGGAGTGTATTTTCAGGGGGCGAGCAGTACTTC

d_call: NA
clone_size: once
v_call: TRBV10-3
j_call: TRBJ1-2
cdr3_aa: CAARESDSLGWGYTF
cdr3_nt: TGTGCCGCCAGAGAATCTGACAGCCTCGGTTGGGGCTACACCTTC

d_call: NA
clone_size: NA
v_call: TRBV19
j_call: TRBJ1-1
cdr3_aa: CASSMGGREAFF
cdr3_nt: TGTGCCAGTAGTATGGGAGGGCGTGAAGCTTTCTTT

d_call: NA
clone_size: once
v_call: TRBV6-5
j_call: TRBJ2-7
cdr3_aa: CAVSEAFNYEQYF
cdr3_nt: TGTGCCGTTAGTGAGGCTTTTAACTACGAGCAGTACTTC

d_call: NA
clone_size: NA
v_call: TRBV11-3
j_call: TRBJ2-7
cdr3_aa: CASNHRDTSNLSSYEQYF
cdr3_nt: TGTGCCAGCAACCACCGGGACACCTCTAACCTTAGCTCCTACGAGCAGTACTTC

d_call: TRBD2
clone_size: NA
v_call: TRBV13
j_call: TRBJ2-1
cdr3_aa: CASSSLSGGYNEQFF
cdr3_nt: TGTGCCAGCAGCTCCCTTAGCGGGGGGTACAATGAGCAGTTCTTC

d_call: TRBD1
clone_size: NA
v_call: TRBV27
j_call: TRBJ1-2
cdr3_aa: CASSLGGGGGGYTF
cdr3_nt: TGTGCCAGCAGTTTAGGCGGAGGGGGCGGTGGCTACACCTTC

d_call: NA
clone_size: NA
v_call: TRBV5-6
j_call: TRBJ2-3
cdr3_aa: CASSFGTGTDTQYF
cdr3_nt: TGTGCCAGCAGCTTTGGGACTGGCACAGATACGCAGTATTTT

d_call: TRBD1
clone_size: NA
v_call: TRBV27
j_call: TRBJ2-7
cdr3_aa: CATVSGTGVEQYF
cdr3_nt: TGTGCCACCGTATCCGGGACAGGGGTCGAGCAGTACTTC

d_call: NA
clone_size: NA
v_call: TRBV7-9
j_call: TRBJ2-4
cdr3_aa: CSSSPRDLGQHIQYF
cdr3_nt: TGTTCCAGCAGCCCACGGGACTTAGGGCAACACATTCAGTACTTC

d_call: TRBD2
clone_size: few
v_call: TRBV4-1
j_call: TRBJ2-5
cdr3_aa: CASSRARLAEETQYF
cdr3_nt: TGCGCCAGCAGCCGAGCGAGGCTAGCGGAGGAGACCCAGTACTTC

d_call: NA
clone_size: NA
v_call: TRBV7-9
j_call: TRBJ1-2
cdr3_aa: CASSLQGPYGYTF
cdr3_nt: TGTGCCAGCAGCTTACAGGGCCCCTATGGCTACACCTTC

d_call: NA
clone_size: NA
v_call: TRBV19
j_call: TRBJ2-6
cdr3_aa: CASTLTSYSGANVLTF
cdr3_nt: TGTGCCAGTACGCTTACTAGCTATTCTGGGGCCAACGTCCTGACTTTC